The 29 T cell receptor beta chains below all came from one sample that was sequenced in a study of T-cell reconstitution after alpha-beta-depleted transplantation in children. Construction of the TCRbeta library involved unique molecular identifiers. TCRdb re-called the PCR reads with MiXCR, one entry per CDR3 protein. The sample holds about 420,000 distinct CDR3 sequences, roughly a tenth seen once. The sequences come from PBMCs from the stem cell graft donor, collected from the stem cell graft. Source of these receptors: a human donor who donated a stem cell graft to a child with acute myeloid leukemia.

This rearrangement joins TRBV29-1 to TRBJ2-5, with 8 bases identical to TRBD1. The V gene end was trimmed by 3 bases and the J gene end by 4 bases; junction bases not matched to a gene: 4. The V gene's germline CDR1 is SQVTM and CDR2 ANQGSEA. CDR3 length: 13 amino acids. The CDR3 DNA reads TGCAGCGTTGAGGCAGGGGGCTCAGAGACCCAGTACTTC. This translates into CSVEAGGSETQYF.

This clonotype was counted a few times. The V and J genes are TRBV4-1 and TRBJ2-3; D not resolved. Germline CDR1 MGHRA, CDR2 YSYEKL. Trimming cost V 3 bases and J 2 bases, with 12 bases left between them. The CDR3 totals 15 residues. This CDR3 is CASSQTTLYTDTQYF. Here the CDR3 DNA reads TGCGCCAGCAGCCAGACCACCTTATACACAGATACGCAGTATTTT.

This clonotype has just a few counts. The chain couples TRBV6-5 to TRBJ2-1; weak D call: TRBD1 (7 bases). The germline V and J ends were trimmed by 2 bases and 6 bases, with 17 bases remaining between them. The CDR3 sequence is 16 residues long. Germline assignment: CDR1 MNHEY and CDR2 SVGAGI. The DNA for the CDR3 is TGTGCCAGCAGTTACCTCCCAGGGGGGATCATCAATGAGCAGTTCTTC. Protein: CASSYLPGGIINEQFF.

At least ten counts were recorded for this clonotype. J is TRBJ1-2 and V is TRBV10-3; 10 positions agree with TRBD1. V trimming: 2 bases; J trimming: 7 bases; junction bases outside the gene matches: 4. Germline V gene data show CDR1 as ENHRY and CDR2 as SYGVKD. The CDR3 consists of 14 residues. The CDR3 sequence: CAISEAGQGFGYTF. The DNA of the CDR3 is TGTGCCATCAGTGAGGCGGGACAGGGGTTTGGCTACACCTTC.

This clonotype turned up a few times. The chain couples TRBV7-9 to TRBJ2-1; 7 nucleotides line up with TRBD2. The germline V gene encodes CDR1 SEHNR and CDR2 FQNEAQ (reference sequence). CDR3 size: 16 residues. V lost 1 base, J lost 7 bases, and 10 bases stayed unmatched. In DNA form, the CDR3 reads TGTGCCAGCAGCTTAGGAGGTGGGCTAGCGGATAATGAGCAGTTCTTC. Translated: CASSLGGGLADNEQFF.

The CDR3: CASSFVSTNEQFF. The DNA for the CDR3 is TGCGCCAGCAGCTTCGTCTCCACCAATGAGCAGTTCTTC. The chain couples TRBV5-1 to TRBJ2-1; D unresolved. The germline V gene has CDR1 SGHRS and CDR2 YFSETQ. The germline V and J ends were trimmed by 2 bases and 6 bases, with 9 bases remaining between them. There are 13 residues in the CDR3.

This clonotype was counted a few times. The chain employs TRBV11-1 and TRBJ2-6; D gene unclear. Germline CDR1 SGHAT, CDR2 FQDESV (reference sequence). CDR3 length equals 16 residues. Trimming left V 5 bases short and J 0 bases short, with 11 bases between. In nucleotides, the CDR3 is TGTGCCAGCAGCCTTCCCCAGCACTCTGGGGCCAACGTCCTGACTTTC. It specifies CASSLPQHSGANVLTF.

This clonotype has a handful of counts. V gene TRBV5-5 combines with J gene TRBJ2-5; no clear D gene. The CDR3 has 14 amino acids. With 3 bases removed from V and 4 bases from J, the gap between germline ends came to 13 bases. Germline V gene sequence: CDR1 SGHKS, CDR2 YYEKEE (reference sequence). CDR3 DNA sequence: TGTGCCAGCAGCTCGGTGGGGTTGAGAGAGACCCAGTACTTC. It yields the protein CASSSVGLRETQYF.

The V gene is TRBV12-3 or TRBV12-4, the J gene TRBJ1-6; no firm D call. Trimming cost V 5 bases and J 9 bases, with 17 bases left between them. The CDR3 spans 15 residues. The CDR3 DNA reads TGTGCCAGCAGTCCCTATGAGGGCCGGTTTTCACCCCTCCACTTT. Its translation is CASSPYEGRFSPLHF.

This clonotype was seen a handful of times. This rearrangement joins TRBV18 to TRBJ1-5; D unresolved. V lost 3 bases to trimming and J lost 8 bases, with 11 bases between them. Germline V gives CDR1 KGHSH, CDR2 LQKENI. This CDR3 contains 13 residues. The CDR3 nucleotides read TGTGCCAGCTCACCTGGTTCGGCGGAGCCCCAGCATTTT. Translated: CASSPGSAEPQHF. The whole variable domain, remainder taken from reference TRBV18 and TRBJ1-5, is NAGVMQNPRHLVRRRGQEARLRCSPMKGHSHVYWYRQLPEEGLKFMVYLQKENIIDESGMPKERFSAEFPKEGPSILRIQQVVRGDSAAYFCASSPGSAEPQHFGDGTRLSIL.

This clonotype was detected only a few times. The chain carries TRBV20-1 and TRBJ2-2; weak D call: TRBD1 (6 bases). The CDR3 is 16 amino acids. Germline loops: CDR1 DFQATT, CDR2 SNEGSKA (reference sequence). V shed 5 bases and J shed 4 bases, with 20 bases lying between them. CDR3 amino acids: CSAGPFDRRPTGELFF. The CDR3 nucleotides read TGCAGTGCTGGGCCCTTTGACAGGCGCCCCACCGGGGAGCTGTTTTTT.

The chain joins TRBV29-1 to TRBJ1-1, with 10 bases that match TRBD1. The V and J ends lost 5 bases and 4 bases, in that order; junction bases with no gene match: 4. This CDR3 has 13 residues. Germline V gene sequence: CDR1 SQVTM, CDR2 ANQGSEA. The CDR3 region is CSVRQGAITEAFF. CDR3 bases: TGCAGCGTTCGACAGGGGGCTATCACTGAAGCTTTCTTT.

This clonotype showed up just a few times. The chain is built from TRBV25-1 and TRBJ1-5; no clear D. Germline assignment: CDR1 MGHDK and CDR2 SYGVNS. The CDR3 sequence is 12 residues long. V gave up 2 bases and J gave up 6 bases, with 5 bases separating them. DNA of the CDR3: TGTGCCAGCAGTGAAGAGGGTCAGCCCCAGCATTTT. It codes for CASSEEGQPQHF. The complete variable domain, with remaining parts taken from reference TRBV25-1 and TRBJ1-5, reads EADIYQTPRYLVIGTGKKITLECSQTMGHDKMYWYQQDPGMELHLIHYSYGVNSTEKGDLSSESTVSRIRTEHFPLTLESARPSHTSQYLCASSEEGQPQHFGDGTRLSIL.

The chain links TRBV3-1 to TRBJ2-3; 9 bases are shared with TRBD1. Germline loops: CDR1 LGHDT, CDR2 YNNKEL (reference sequence). The V and J ends lost 1 base and 4 bases, in that order; junction bases with no gene match: 6. This CDR3 comprises 16 residues. CDR3 DNA sequence: TGTGCCAGCAGCCAAGCGGGACAGGGAGATGCAGATACGCAGTATTTT. Translated: CASSQAGQGDADTQYF.

This clonotype was recorded a few times. The chain combines TRBV10-3 with TRBJ2-5; D possibly corresponds to TRBD2 (6 bases). Germline CDR1 reads ENHRY; CDR2 reads SYGVKD. The CDR3 is made up of 14 amino acids. Trimming took off 4 bases at V and 4 bases at J, with 13 bases between the two ends. The CDR3 spells CAISGIGLRETQYF. The DNA for the CDR3 is TGTGCCATCAGTGGGATCGGACTAAGAGAGACCCAGTACTTC.

The chain's CDR3 is CASLGLTDTQYF. The CDR3 nucleotides read TGTGCCAGCTTGGGGTTAACAGATACGCAGTATTTT. The chain has TRBV7-9 and TRBJ2-3, with D uncertain. Trimming left V 8 bases short and J 3 bases short, with 9 bases between. Germline loops: CDR1 SEHNR, CDR2 FQNEAQ (reference sequence). The CDR3 consists of 12 residues.

This clonotype was observed at least ten times. The chain links TRBV15 to TRBJ2-4; possibly TRBD1 or TRBD2 for D (6 bases each). The CDR3 has 17 amino acids. CDR1 LNHNV and CDR2 YYDKDF come from the germline V gene (reference sequence). V was pared by 1 base and J by 6 bases, with 19 bases between. CDR3 sequence reads: CATSRAVGGTSGNIQYF. CDR3 in DNA: TGTGCCACCAGCAGAGCGGTGGGGGGCACGAGCGGAAACATTCAGTACTTC.

The chain links TRBV29-1 to TRBJ2-4; no definite D call. This CDR3 region has 16 residues. The germline gives CDR1 SQVTM, CDR2 ANQGSEA. The V end lost 0 bases, the J end lost 0 bases, and 12 bases lay between the germline ends. The CDR3 sequence: CSVEDPSYLAKNIQYF. The DNA of the CDR3 is TGCAGCGTTGAAGATCCCAGCTACCTAGCCAAAAACATTCAGTACTTC.

This clonotype has only a few counts. This chain joins TRBV25-1 and TRBJ2-3, with a tentative D call TRBD1 (6 bases). Germline V gene sequence: CDR1 MGHDK, CDR2 SYGVNS. The V and J ends lost 4 bases and 3 bases respectively, with 14 bases between them. The CDR3 covers 15 residues. CDR3 DNA: TGTGCCAGCAGTGGGAAACAGGGTCCGACAGATACGCAGTATTTT. Its protein is CASSGKQGPTDTQYF.

This clonotype has ten or more counts. This sequence joins TRBV9 and TRBJ2-2; D might be TRBD2 (7 bases). The CDR3 spans 15 residues. Germline assignment: CDR1 SGDLS and CDR2 YYNGEE. V was pared by 2 bases and J by 7 bases, with 15 bases between. The DNA of the CDR3 is TGTGCCAGCAGCGTCAAGGCAGGGGAGGGCGGGGAGCTGTTTTTT. This gives the protein CASSVKAGEGGELFF.

J is TRBJ2-7 and V is TRBV18, with 8 bases matching TRBD1. J gave up 6 bases and V 5 bases, and 9 bases lay outside the gene matches. This CDR3 is built from 14 residues. Germline CDR1 KGHSH, CDR2 LQKENI. Here the CDR3 reads CASSTTGGNVEQYV. In DNA, the CDR3 is TGTGCCAGCTCAACCACAGGGGGGAATGTCGAGCAGTACGTC.

Ten or more counts support this clonotype. The J gene is TRBJ2-1, the V gene TRBV5-1; D not resolved. Trimming left V 0 bases short and J 0 bases short, with 7 bases between. Germline CDR1 reads SGHRS; CDR2 reads YFSETQ. The CDR3 length is 15 residues. This chain's CDR3 is CASSLVADSYNEQFF. CDR3 coding DNA: TGCGCCAGCAGCTTGGTTGCGGACTCCTACAATGAGCAGTTCTTC.

This clonotype was observed a handful of times. The chain couples TRBV5-6 to TRBJ2-7; 12 nucleotides line up with TRBD1. Per the germline V gene, CDR1 is SGHDT and CDR2 is YYEEEE. The J segment lost 3 bases and the V segment lost 3 bases, leaving 4 bases of the junction unmatched. CDR3 length: 15 amino acids. DNA for the CDR3: TGTGCCAGCAGCTCCGGGACAGGGGGCTTCTACGAGCAGTACTTC. Translated: CASSSGTGGFYEQYF.

This clonotype turned up a few times. V gene TRBV12-3 or TRBV12-4 combines with J gene TRBJ1-2; no clear D. This CDR3 region has 17 residues. V was cut by 5 bases and J by 7 bases, with 26 bases left in between. Written as DNA, the CDR3 is TGTGCCAGCAGTGGACGGACGGATGATACTCCCGCGGTTGGCTACACCTTC. Translated, it gives CASSGRTDDTPAVGYTF.

A few counts support this clonotype. The V call is TRBV29-1, the J call TRBJ1-3, with D tentatively TRBD1 (6 bases). The V end was cut by 6 bases, the J end by 3 bases, with 18 bases between. This CDR3 spans 15 amino acids. Germline loops: CDR1 SQVTM, CDR2 ANQGSEA. For the CDR3, the DNA is TGCAGCGTCCGACCTGGCGGGGGCGGTGGAAACACCATATATTTT. As protein: CSVRPGGGGGNTIYF.

This clonotype was counted only a few times. V usage is TRBV20-1 and J usage is TRBJ2-3; 8 bases are a match to TRBD2. The germline gives CDR1 DFQATT, CDR2 SNEGSKA (reference sequence). The CDR3 runs to 15 residues. Germline trimming cut 0 bases from V and 5 bases from J; bases unmatched to any gene: 7. The CDR3, as DNA: TGCAGTGCTAGAGATGTACGGGGGGGCGGAGATACGCAGTATTTT. Translated, it gives CSARDVRGGGDTQYF.

To note about this clonotype: One junction end does not reproduce the germline sequence, and a read error may be involved. The rearrangement uses TRBV10-3 and TRBJ2-1; 7 positions match TRBD2. CDR3 length: 17 amino acids. Germline lookup yields CDR1 ENHRY and CDR2 SYGVKD. CDR3 DNA sequence: TGTGCCAACAGTGAGTTCGAGCGGGAAAGCTCCTACAATGAGCAGTTCTTC. It translates to CANSEFERESSYNEQFF.

This sequence joins TRBV7-2 and TRBJ2-3, with 7 positions matching TRBD2. The germline gives CDR1 SGHTA, CDR2 FQGNSA. This CDR3 has 18 residues. The J segment lost 3 bases and the V segment lost 0 bases, leaving 12 bases of the junction unmatched. In nucleotides, the CDR3 is TGTGCCAGCAGCTTAGCATATGGATTGGGGGGGTGGACAGATACGCAGTATTTT. It is translated as CASSLAYGLGGWTDTQYF.

This clonotype was counted only a few times. This rearrangement joins TRBV9 to TRBJ1-5, with 7 bases identical to TRBD1. The CDR3 covers 15 residues. Germline CDR1 and CDR2: SGDLS and YYNGEE. With V trimmed by 0 bases and J by 3 bases, 3 bases remained unmatched. The DNA of the CDR3 is TGTGCCAGCAGCGTAGGGGACAGCCCCAATCAGCCCCAGCATTTT. Amino acids: CASSVGDSPNQPQHF.